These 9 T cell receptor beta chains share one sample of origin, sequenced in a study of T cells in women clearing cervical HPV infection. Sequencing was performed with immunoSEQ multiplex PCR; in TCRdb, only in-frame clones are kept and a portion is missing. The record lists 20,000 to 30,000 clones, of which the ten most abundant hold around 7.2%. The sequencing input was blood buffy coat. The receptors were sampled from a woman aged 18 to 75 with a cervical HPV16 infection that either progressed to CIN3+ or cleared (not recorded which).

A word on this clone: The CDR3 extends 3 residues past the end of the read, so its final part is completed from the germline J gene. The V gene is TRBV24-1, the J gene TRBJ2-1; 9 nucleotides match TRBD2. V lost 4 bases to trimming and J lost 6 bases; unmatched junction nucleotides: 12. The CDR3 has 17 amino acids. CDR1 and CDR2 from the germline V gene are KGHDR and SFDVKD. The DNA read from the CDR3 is TGTGCCACCAGTGAGTCCCGGCTAGCGGGAATGTTCAATGAG. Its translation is CATSESRLAGMFNE. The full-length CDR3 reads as CATSESRLAGMFNEQFF.

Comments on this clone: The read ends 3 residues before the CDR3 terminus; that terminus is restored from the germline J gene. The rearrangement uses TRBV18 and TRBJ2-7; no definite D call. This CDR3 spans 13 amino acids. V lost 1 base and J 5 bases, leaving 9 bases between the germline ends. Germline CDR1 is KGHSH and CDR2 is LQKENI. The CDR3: CASSPLWSDEQYF. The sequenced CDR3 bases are TGTGCCAGCTCACCACTGTGGAGCGACGAG.

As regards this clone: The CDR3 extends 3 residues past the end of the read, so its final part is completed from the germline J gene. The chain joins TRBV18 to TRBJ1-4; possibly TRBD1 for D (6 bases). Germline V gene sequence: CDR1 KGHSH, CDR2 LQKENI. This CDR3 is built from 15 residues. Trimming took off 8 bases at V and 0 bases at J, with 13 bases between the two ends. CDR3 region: CASTQQGATNEKLFF. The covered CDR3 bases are TGTGCCAGCACCCAACAGGGAGCAACTAATGAAAAA.

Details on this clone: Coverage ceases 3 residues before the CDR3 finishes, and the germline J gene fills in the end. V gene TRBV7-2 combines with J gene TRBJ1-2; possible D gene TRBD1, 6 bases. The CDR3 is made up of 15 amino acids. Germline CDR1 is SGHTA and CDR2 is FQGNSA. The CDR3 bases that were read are TGTGCCAGCAGCTTAGTTAGCGGGGGGCAATACGAC. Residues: CASSLVSGGQYD. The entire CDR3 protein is CASSLVSGGQYDYTF.

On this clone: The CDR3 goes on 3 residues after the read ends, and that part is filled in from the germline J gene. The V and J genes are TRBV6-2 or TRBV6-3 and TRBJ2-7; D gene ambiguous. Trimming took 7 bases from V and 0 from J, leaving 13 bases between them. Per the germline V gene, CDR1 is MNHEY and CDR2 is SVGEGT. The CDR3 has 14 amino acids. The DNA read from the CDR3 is TGTGCCAGCACCCAACTGGGCCTCTCCTACGAG. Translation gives CASTQLGLSYE. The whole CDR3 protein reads CASTQLGLSYEQYF.

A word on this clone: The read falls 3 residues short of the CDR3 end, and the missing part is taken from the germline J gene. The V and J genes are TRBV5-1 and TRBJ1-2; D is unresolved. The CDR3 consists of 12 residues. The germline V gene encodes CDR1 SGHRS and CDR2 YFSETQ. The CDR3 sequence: CASSFEQEGYTF. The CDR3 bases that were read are TGCGCCAGCAGCTTCGAGCAAGAGGGC.

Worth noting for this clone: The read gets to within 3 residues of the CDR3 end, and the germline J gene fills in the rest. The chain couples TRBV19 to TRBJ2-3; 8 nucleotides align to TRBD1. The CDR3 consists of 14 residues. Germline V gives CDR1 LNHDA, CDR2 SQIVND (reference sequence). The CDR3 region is CASSIAGGGETQYF. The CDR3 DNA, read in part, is TGTGCCAGTAGTATAGCAGGGGGCGGAGAGACG.

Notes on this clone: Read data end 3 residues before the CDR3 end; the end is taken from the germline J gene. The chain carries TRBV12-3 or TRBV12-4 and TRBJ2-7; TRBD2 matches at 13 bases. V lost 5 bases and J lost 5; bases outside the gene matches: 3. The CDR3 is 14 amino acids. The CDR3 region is CASSNGLAGDEQYF. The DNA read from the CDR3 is TGTGCCAGCAGTAACGGACTAGCGGGAGACGAG.

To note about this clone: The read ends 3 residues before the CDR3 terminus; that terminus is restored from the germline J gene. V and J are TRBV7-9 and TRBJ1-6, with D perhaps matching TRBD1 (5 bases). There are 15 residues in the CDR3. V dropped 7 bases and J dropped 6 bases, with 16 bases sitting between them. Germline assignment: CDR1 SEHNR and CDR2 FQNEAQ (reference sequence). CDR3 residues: CASTFWGGGNSPLHF. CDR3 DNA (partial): TGTGCCAGCACGTTTTGGGGGGGTGGTAATTCACCC.